The 23 T cell receptor beta chains listed next were all sequenced from one sample in a study of blood T cell repertoires in COVID-19. Repertoires were generated with immunoSEQ multiplex PCR, while TCRdb's copy carries only in-frame clones and drops some. The sample has fewer than 90,000 clones, around nine tenths seen once. The source material was peripheral blood. These receptors were taken from a woman older than 75 with active or convalescent COVID-19.

CDR3 coding DNA: TGTGCCAGCAGTGCCACGACAGGGTTCGAGCAGTACTTC. Translating it yields CASSATTGFEQYF. The chain employs TRBV6-2 or TRBV6-3 and TRBJ2-7; 7 bases match TRBD1. This CDR3 contains 13 residues. Germline CDR1 MNHEY, CDR2 SVGEGT. With 5 bases clipped from V and 6 bases from J, the junction kept 7 bases outside the gene matches.

This rearrangement joins TRBV7-9 to TRBJ1-1; D gene unclear. V was trimmed by 5 bases and J by 4 bases, leaving 11 bases between them. CDR3 length: 13 amino acids. CDR1 is SEHNR and CDR2 is FQNEAQ in the germline V gene (reference sequence). The CDR3 spells CASSQISGTEAFF. Here the CDR3 DNA reads TGTGCCAGCAGCCAAATCTCCGGCACTGAAGCTTTCTTT.

This clone has only a few counts. The rearrangement uses TRBV5-1 and TRBJ2-7, with 9 bases matching TRBD1. The CDR3 contains 14 residues. Germline loops: CDR1 SGHRS, CDR2 YFSETQ. The junction had 9 bases not matched to a gene; V was cut back by 9 bases and J by 2 bases. The CDR3 is CATGTGQGTYEQYF. As DNA, the CDR3 is TGCGCCACCGGAACGGGACAGGGAACCTACGAGCAGTACTTC.

The chain couples TRBV6-2 or TRBV6-3 to TRBJ2-1; possibly TRBD1 for D (7 bases). CDR1 and CDR2 from the germline V gene are MNHEY and SVGEGT. Trimming took 5 bases from V and 6 from J, leaving 17 bases between them. The CDR3 sequence is 15 residues long. The chain's CDR3 is CASSKQGTALNEQFF. The CDR3 DNA follows: TGTGCCAGCAGTAAACAGGGGACTGCTCTCAATGAGCAGTTCTTC.

This chain uses TRBV30 with TRBJ2-3; D remains ambiguous. The CDR3 length is 14 residues. The germline V gene has CDR1 GTSNPN and CDR2 SVGIG (reference sequence). The V end was cut by 2 bases, the J end by 0 bases, with 9 bases between. Written as DNA, the CDR3 is TGTGCCTGGAGTCGGGTGTCTAGCACAGATACGCAGTATTTT. It encodes CAWSRVSSTDTQYF.

This clone was seen more than once but under ten times. The gene calls are TRBV7-6 and TRBJ1-4, with D possibly being TRBD1 (5 bases). Between the trimmed V and J ends, which lost 0 bases and 7 bases, there was a span of 9 bases. Germline V gene lookup returns CDR1 SGHVS and CDR2 FNYEAQ. This CDR3 is built from 14 residues. CDR3 region: CASSLAGRGEKLFF. CDR3 coding DNA: TGTGCCAGCAGCTTAGCAGGGAGGGGTGAAAAACTGTTTTTT.

The V gene is TRBV25-1, the J gene TRBJ1-5; D is uncertain. The CDR3 is 16 residues long. Germline assignment: CDR1 MGHDK and CDR2 SYGVNS. V shed 4 bases and J shed 7 bases, with 20 bases lying between them. The CDR3 here is CASSGREGRGWQPQHF. The CDR3 DNA follows: TGTGCCAGCAGTGGCCGGGAGGGTCGAGGGTGGCAGCCCCAGCATTTT. Together with reference TRBV25-1 and TRBJ1-5, the CDR3 gives the full variable domain: EADIYQTPRYLVIGTGKKITLECSQTMGHDKMYWYQQDPGMELHLIHYSYGVNSTEKGDLSSESTVSRIRTEHFPLTLESARPSHTSQYLCASSGREGRGWQPQHFGDGTRLSIL.

This clone was found a few times. The rearrangement uses TRBV12-3 or TRBV12-4 and TRBJ1-1; D remains ambiguous. This CDR3 spans 12 amino acids. V was shortened by 5 bases and J by 4 bases, with 8 bases between the two germline ends. Here the CDR3 reads CASSPGGTEAFF. DNA of the CDR3: TGTGCCAGCAGTCCGGGTGGCACTGAAGCTTTCTTT.

The rearrangement joins TRBV5-6 to TRBJ1-6; D remains unclear. The CDR3 is 14 residues long. Trimming left V 2 bases short and J 8 bases short, with 11 bases between. CDR1 is SGHDT and CDR2 is YYEEEE in the germline V gene. The CDR3 spells CASSFPPRDSPLHF. The CDR3, as DNA: TGTGCCAGCAGCTTTCCCCCGAGGGATTCACCCCTCCACTTT.

V and J are TRBV5-1 and TRBJ1-1; tentatively, D is TRBD1 (5 bases). Germline V CDR1 and CDR2: SGHRS, YFSETQ. CDR3 length equals 13 residues. Deletions cut 0 bases from V and 11 bases from J, with 14 bases between. DNA of the CDR3: TGCGCCAGCAGCTTGGAAGGGGCCGCATTGGCTTTCTTT. It specifies CASSLEGAALAFF.

The chain links TRBV10-3 to TRBJ2-7; 8 bases fit TRBD1. The CDR3 is made up of 15 amino acids. Looked up from germline, CDR1 is ENHRY and CDR2 is SYGVKD. V was clipped by 4 bases and J by 4 bases; unmatched bases: 9. CDR3 coding DNA: TGTGCCATCAGTGCCATCGGACAGGGCTCATACGAGCAGTACTTC. Protein: CAISAIGQGSYEQYF.

The chain has TRBV7-8 and TRBJ2-7, with D possibly TRBD2 on 6 matching bases. Germline lookup yields CDR1 SGHVS and CDR2 FQNEAQ. The CDR3 consists of 15 residues. V was cut by 1 base and J by 3 bases, with 13 bases left in between. The CDR3 nucleotides read TGTGCCAGCAGCTTAGGGGGACGGGGGAACTACGAGCAGTACTTC. Residues: CASSLGGRGNYEQYF. The complete variable domain, with remaining parts taken from reference TRBV7-8 and TRBJ2-7, reads GAGVSQSPRYKVAKRGQDVALRCDPISGHVSLFWYQQALGQGPEFLTYFQNEAQLDKSGLPSDRFFAERPEGSVSTLKIQRTQQEDSAVYLCASSLGGRGNYEQYFGPGTRLTVT.

This sequence joins TRBV5-5 and TRBJ2-3, with 11 positions matching TRBD1. CDR1 and CDR2 from the germline V gene are SGHKS and YYEKEE (reference sequence). The CDR3 has 14 amino acids. V gave up 5 bases and J gave up 5 bases; unmatched junction bases: 4. Written as DNA, the CDR3 is TGTGCCAGCAGTCAGGACAGGGGGCGAGATACGCAGTATTTT. This codes for CASSQDRGRDTQYF.

The chain links TRBV6-5 to TRBJ1-5; D is possibly TRBD1 (6 bases). V was cut by 4 bases and J by 2 bases, with 9 bases left in between. The CDR3 is 14 amino acids. CDR1 is MNHEY and CDR2 is SVGAGI in the germline V gene. CDR3: CASSFGGRNQPQHF. CDR3 DNA sequence: TGTGCCAGCAGTTTTGGGGGCCGCAATCAGCCCCAGCATTTT.

The rearrangement links TRBV6-2 or TRBV6-3 to TRBJ2-7, with TRBD2 matching over 14 bases. Germline V CDR1 and CDR2: MNHEY, SVGEGT. The V gene end was trimmed by 5 bases and the J gene end by 3 bases; junction bases not matched to a gene: 6. The CDR3 is made up of 16 amino acids. The CDR3 loop reads CASSKPGLAGVYEQYF. CDR3 nucleotides: TGTGCCAGCAGTAAGCCGGGACTAGCGGGGGTCTACGAGCAGTACTTC.

J is TRBJ2-5 and V is TRBV10-3; D gene ambiguous. This CDR3 comprises 13 residues. Germline CDR1 and CDR2: ENHRY and SYGVKD. The ends were cut back, 4 bases at V and 1 base at J, with 7 bases in the middle. The CDR3 spells CAISGSGQETQYF. CDR3 nucleotides: TGTGCCATCAGTGGGAGTGGCCAAGAGACCCAGTACTTC.

Here the CDR3 reads CASTLTPLAGGSGNEQFF. In DNA form, the CDR3 reads TGTGCCAGCACCCTCACCCCTCTAGCGGGAGGGTCTGGCAATGAGCAGTTCTTC. The J gene is TRBJ2-1, the V gene TRBV5-6, with 12 bases aligning to TRBD2. CDR3 length equals 18 residues. V trimming: 6 bases; J trimming: 6 bases; junction bases outside the gene matches: 16. Germline CDR1 SGHDT, CDR2 YYEEEE.

This clone occurred once. CDR3 coding DNA: TGTGCCAGCTCAGGGGGGGCTGATCGTGGCTACACCTTC. It is translated as CASSGGADRGYTF. The V gene is TRBV18, the J gene TRBJ1-2, with a tentative D call TRBD1 (6 bases). Germline loops: CDR1 KGHSH, CDR2 LQKENI. V lost 5 bases and J 7 bases, leaving 14 bases between the germline ends. The CDR3 spans 13 residues.

V is TRBV9 and J is TRBJ1-2; 7 positions match TRBD1. Trimming removed 2 bases from V and 4 bases from J; junction bases left unmatched: 5. Germline loops: CDR1 SGDLS, CDR2 YYNGEE. CDR3 length equals 14 residues. CDR3 sequence: CASSVTGMAYGYTF. The CDR3, as DNA: TGTGCCAGCAGCGTGACAGGGATGGCCTATGGCTACACCTTC.

CDR3 protein: CASTLGGSYEQYF. The CDR3 DNA follows: TGTGCCAGCACCCTGGGGGGGTCGTACGAGCAGTACTTC. V and J are TRBV7-6 and TRBJ2-7; 7 positions agree with TRBD2. J gave up 4 bases and V 7 bases, and 7 bases lay outside the gene matches. The CDR3 length is 13 residues. Germline loops: CDR1 SGHVS, CDR2 FNYEAQ.

This chain links TRBV10-1 with TRBJ2-7; 7 nucleotides align to TRBD1. Germline-derived CDR1 and CDR2 are WNHNN and SYGVQD (reference sequence). V shed 5 bases and J 3 bases; nucleotides not matched to a gene: 7. The CDR3 runs to 14 residues. CDR3 nucleotides: TGCGCCAGCAGTTCGGGACAGAGGTTCTACGAGCAGTACTTC. Residues: CASSSGQRFYEQYF.

The rearrangement links TRBV3-1 (or the pseudogene TRBV3-2) to TRBJ1-2, with 8 positions matching TRBD1. The CDR3 totals 14 residues. CDR1 is LGHDT, CDR2 YNNKEL, per germline (reference sequence). With V trimmed by 5 bases and J by 6 bases, 8 bases remained unmatched. CDR3 residues: CASSFSQGADGYTF. The CDR3 DNA reads as TGTGCCAGCAGCTTCTCCCAGGGGGCTGATGGCTACACCTTC.

The chain joins TRBV7-9 to TRBJ2-1, with 8 bases matching TRBD1. Germline values: CDR1 SEHNR, CDR2 FQNEAQ (reference sequence). The CDR3 contains 13 residues. Trimming removed 2 bases from V and 13 bases from J; junction bases left unmatched: 7. CDR3: CASSLHRGVGQFF. The CDR3 nucleotides read TGTGCCAGCAGCTTACACAGGGGGGTTGGCCAGTTCTTC. Full variable domain (missing parts from reference TRBV7-9 and TRBJ2-1): DTGVSQNPRHKITKRGQNVTFRCDPISEHNRLYWYRQTLGQGPEFLTYFQNEAQLEKSRLLSDRFSAERPKGSFSTLEIQRTEQGDSAMYLCASSLHRGVGQFFGPGTRLTVL.